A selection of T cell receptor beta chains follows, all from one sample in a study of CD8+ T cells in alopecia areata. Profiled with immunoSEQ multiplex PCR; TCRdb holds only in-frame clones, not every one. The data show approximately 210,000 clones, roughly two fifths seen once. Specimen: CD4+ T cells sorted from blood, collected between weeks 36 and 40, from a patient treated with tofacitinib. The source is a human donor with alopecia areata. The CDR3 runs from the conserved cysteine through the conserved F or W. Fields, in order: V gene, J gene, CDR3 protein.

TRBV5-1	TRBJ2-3	CASSSGQSTRTDTQYF
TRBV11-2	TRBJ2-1	CASSSSGRSGNEQFF
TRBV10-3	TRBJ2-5	CAISGRLAGQSAGETQYF
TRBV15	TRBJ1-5	CATSRVVTVGDQPQHF
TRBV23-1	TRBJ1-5	CASSRRRDREGGNQPQHF
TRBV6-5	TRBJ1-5	CASSQPDQPQHF
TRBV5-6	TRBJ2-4	CASSLKNIQYF
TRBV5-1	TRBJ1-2	CASSEDTGPYGYTF
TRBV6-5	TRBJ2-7	CASTRTPRGSYEQYF
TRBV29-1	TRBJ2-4	CSVGDRTLTKNIQYF
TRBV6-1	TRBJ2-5	CASSPVGAGQETQYF